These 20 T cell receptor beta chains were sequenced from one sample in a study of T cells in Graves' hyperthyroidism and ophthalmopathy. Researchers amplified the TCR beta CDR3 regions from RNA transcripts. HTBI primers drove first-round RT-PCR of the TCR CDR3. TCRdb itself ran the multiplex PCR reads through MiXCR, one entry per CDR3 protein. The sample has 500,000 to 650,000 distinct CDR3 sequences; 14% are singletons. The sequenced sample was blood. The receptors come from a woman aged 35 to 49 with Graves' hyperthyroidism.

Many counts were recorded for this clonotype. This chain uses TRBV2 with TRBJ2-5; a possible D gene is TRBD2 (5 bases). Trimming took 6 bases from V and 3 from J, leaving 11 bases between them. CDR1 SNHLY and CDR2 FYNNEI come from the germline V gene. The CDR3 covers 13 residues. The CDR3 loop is CASRPDSEETQYF. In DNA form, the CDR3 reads TGTGCCAGCAGGCCGGACTCCGAAGAGACCCAGTACTTC. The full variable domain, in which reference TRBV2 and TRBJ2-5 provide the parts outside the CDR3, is EPEVTQTPSHQVTQMGQEVILRCVPISNHLYFYWYRQILGQKVEFLVSFYNNEISEKSEIFDDQFSVERPDGSNFTLKIRSTKLEDSAMYFCASRPDSEETQYFGPGTRLLVL.

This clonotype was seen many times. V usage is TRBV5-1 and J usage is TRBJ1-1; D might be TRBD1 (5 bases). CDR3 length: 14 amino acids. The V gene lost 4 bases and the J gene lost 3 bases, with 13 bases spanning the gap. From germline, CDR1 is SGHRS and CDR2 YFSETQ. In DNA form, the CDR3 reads TGCGCCAGCAGCGAACCCGGGACCCACACTGAAGCTTTCTTT. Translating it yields CASSEPGTHTEAFF.

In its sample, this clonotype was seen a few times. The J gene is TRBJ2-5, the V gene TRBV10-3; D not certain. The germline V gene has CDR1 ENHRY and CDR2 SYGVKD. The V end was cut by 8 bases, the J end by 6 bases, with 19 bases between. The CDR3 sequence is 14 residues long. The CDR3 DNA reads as TGTGCCATCTTTTACCAACAACCTGAGAAGACCCAGTACTTC. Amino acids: CAIFYQQPEKTQYF.

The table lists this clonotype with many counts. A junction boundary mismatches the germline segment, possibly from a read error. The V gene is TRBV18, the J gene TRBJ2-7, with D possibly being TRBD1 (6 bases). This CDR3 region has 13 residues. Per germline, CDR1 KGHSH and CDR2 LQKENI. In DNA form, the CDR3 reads TGCGCCAGCAGCCGGGACACTTCCTACGAGCAGTACTTC. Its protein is CASSRDTSYEQYF.

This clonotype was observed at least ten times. The DNA of the CDR3 is TGTGCCAGCAGCCGGGACACACCCACAACTAATGAAAAACTGTTTTTT. It translates to CASSRDTPTTNEKLFF. The gene calls are TRBV2 and TRBJ1-4; D may be TRBD1 (6 bases). This CDR3 has 16 amino acids. V shed 6 bases and J shed 0 bases, with 14 bases lying between them. CDR1 and CDR2 from the germline V gene are SNHLY and FYNNEI.

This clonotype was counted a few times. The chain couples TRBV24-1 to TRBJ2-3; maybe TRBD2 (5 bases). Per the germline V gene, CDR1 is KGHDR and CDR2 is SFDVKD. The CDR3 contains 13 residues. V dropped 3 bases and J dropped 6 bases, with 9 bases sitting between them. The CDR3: CATSDPPGDTQYF. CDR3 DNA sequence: TGTGCCACCAGTGATCCACCGGGGGATACGCAGTATTTT.

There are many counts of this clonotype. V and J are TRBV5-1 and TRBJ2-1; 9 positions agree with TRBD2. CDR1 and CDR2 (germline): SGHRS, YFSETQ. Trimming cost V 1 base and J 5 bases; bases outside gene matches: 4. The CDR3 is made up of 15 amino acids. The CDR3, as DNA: TGCGCCAGCAGCTTGATGGTAGCGGGGGACAATGAGCAGTTCTTC. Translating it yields CASSLMVAGDNEQFF.

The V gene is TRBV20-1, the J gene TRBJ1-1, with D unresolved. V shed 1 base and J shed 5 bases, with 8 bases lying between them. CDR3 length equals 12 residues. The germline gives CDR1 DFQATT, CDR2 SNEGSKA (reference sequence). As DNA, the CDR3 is TGCAGTGCTAGAGGAATGGGTACTGAAGCTTTCTTT. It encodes CSARGMGTEAFF.

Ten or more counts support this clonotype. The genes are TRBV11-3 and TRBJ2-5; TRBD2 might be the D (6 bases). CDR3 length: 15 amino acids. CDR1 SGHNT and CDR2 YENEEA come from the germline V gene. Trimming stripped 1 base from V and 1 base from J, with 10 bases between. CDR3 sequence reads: CASSLGAGLQETQYF. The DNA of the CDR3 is TGTGCCAGCAGCTTAGGTGCGGGACTCCAAGAGACCCAGTACTTC. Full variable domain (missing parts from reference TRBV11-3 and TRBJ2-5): EAGVVQSPRYKIIEKKQPVAFWCNPISGHNTLYWYLQNLGQGPELLIRYENEEAVDDSQLPKDRFSAERLKGVDSTLKIQPAELGDSAVYLCASSLGAGLQETQYFGPGTRLLVL.

CDR3 protein: CASSLIRGNGYTF. The DNA for the CDR3 is TGTGCCAGCAGTTTAATAAGGGGGAATGGCTACACCTTC. The chain couples TRBV12-3 or TRBV12-4 to TRBJ1-2; D perhaps matches TRBD1 (6 bases). This CDR3 region has 13 residues. V was cut by 2 bases and J by 6 bases, with 10 bases left in between.

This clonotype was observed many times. The CDR3, as DNA: TGTGCCAGCAGCGTAGTTGGGTCGGGGGAGACCCAGTACTTC. Its protein product is CASSVVGSGETQYF. The chain has TRBV9 and TRBJ2-5; TRBD2 is a possible D gene (5 bases). This CDR3 spans 14 amino acids. Trimming took 0 bases from V and 5 from J, leaving 11 bases between them. The germline V gene has CDR1 SGDLS and CDR2 YYNGEE.

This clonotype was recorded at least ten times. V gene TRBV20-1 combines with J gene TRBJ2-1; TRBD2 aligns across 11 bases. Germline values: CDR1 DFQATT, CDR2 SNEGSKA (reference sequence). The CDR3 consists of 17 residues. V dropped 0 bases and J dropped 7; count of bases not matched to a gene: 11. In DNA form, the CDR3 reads TGCAGTGCTAGAGAGGGTAGCGGGAGGGCCGGTGGGAATGAGCAGTTCTTC. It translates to CSAREGSGRAGGNEQFF.

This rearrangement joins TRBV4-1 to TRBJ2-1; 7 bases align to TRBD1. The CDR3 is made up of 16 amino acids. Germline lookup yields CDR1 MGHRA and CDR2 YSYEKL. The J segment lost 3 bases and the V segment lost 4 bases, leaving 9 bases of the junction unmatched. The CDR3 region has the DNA TGCGCCAGCAGCCTGCTCAAGACAGGGCTCTACAATGAGCAGTTCTTC. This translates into CASSLLKTGLYNEQFF.

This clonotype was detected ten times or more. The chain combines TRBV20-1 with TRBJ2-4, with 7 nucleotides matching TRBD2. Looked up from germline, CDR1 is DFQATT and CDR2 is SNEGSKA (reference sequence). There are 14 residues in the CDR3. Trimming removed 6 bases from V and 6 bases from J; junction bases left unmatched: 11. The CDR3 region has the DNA TGCAGTGCGACACTCCGGGAGGTCGGAAACATTCAGTACTTC. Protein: CSATLREVGNIQYF.

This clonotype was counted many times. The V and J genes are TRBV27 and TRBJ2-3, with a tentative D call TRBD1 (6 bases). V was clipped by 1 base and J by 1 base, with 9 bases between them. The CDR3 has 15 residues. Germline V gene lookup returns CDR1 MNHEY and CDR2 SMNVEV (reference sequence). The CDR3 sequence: CASSLLTGRTDTQYF. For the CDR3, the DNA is TGTGCCAGCAGTTTATTGACAGGTCGCACAGATACGCAGTATTTT.

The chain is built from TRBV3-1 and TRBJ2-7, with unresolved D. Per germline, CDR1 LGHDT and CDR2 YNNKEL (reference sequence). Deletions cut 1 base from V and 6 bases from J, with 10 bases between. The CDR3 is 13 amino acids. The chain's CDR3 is CASSQVMGSEQYF. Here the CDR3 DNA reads TGTGCCAGCAGCCAAGTTATGGGGTCCGAGCAGTACTTC.

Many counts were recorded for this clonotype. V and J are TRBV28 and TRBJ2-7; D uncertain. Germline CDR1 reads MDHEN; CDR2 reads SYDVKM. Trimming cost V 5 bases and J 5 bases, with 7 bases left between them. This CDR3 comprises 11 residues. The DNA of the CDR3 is TGTGCCAGCAGTGGGGTCCACGAGCAGTACTTC. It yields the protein CASSGVHEQYF. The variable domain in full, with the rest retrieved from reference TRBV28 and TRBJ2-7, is DVKVTQSSRYLVKRTGEKVFLECVQDMDHENMFWYRQDPGLGLRLIYFSYDVKMKEKGDIPEGYSVSREKKERFSLILESASTNQTSMYLCASSGVHEQYFGPGTRLTVT.

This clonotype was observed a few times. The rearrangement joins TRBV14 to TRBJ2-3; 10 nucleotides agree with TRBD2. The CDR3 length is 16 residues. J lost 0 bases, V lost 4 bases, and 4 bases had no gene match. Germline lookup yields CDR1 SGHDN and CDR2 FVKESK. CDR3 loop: CASSLPSGRSTDTQYF. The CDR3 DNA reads TGTGCCAGCAGCCTCCCTAGCGGGAGAAGCACAGATACGCAGTATTTT.

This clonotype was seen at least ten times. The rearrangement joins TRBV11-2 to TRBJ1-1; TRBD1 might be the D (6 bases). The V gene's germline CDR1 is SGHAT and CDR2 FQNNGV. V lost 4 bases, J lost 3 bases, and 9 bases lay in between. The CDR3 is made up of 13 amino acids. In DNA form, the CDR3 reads TGTGCCAGCAGCTCAGCAGGGGACACTGAAGCTTTCTTT. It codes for CASSSAGDTEAFF.

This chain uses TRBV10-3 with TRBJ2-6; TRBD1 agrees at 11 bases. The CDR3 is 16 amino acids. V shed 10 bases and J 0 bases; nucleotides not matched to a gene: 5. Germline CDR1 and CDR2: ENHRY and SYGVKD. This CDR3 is CATGQGATSGANVLTF. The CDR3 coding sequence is TGTGCCACCGGACAGGGGGCGACCTCTGGGGCCAACGTCCTGACTTTC.